This entry lists 29 T cell receptor beta chains sequenced from one sample in a study of beta chain features in type 1 diabetes. Regarding the study as a whole: People with Type 1 diabetes carried modestly yet significantly shorter TCRB CDR3s in all four CD4+ subsets.

Every isolated RNA sample was fully reverse transcribed, so sequencing captured expressed TCRB transcripts. Here immunoSEQ multiplex PCR was the method, and the copy in TCRdb shows in-frame clones only, minus some. The table lists a few hundred thousand clones, over 9% of them singletons. Their cognate antigens are unknown. The sample taken for sequencing was central memory CD4+ T cells from blood. These receptors came from a man aged 25 to 45 with type 1 diabetes.

The gene calls are TRBV30 and TRBJ1-4; no reliable D call. The CDR3 runs to 13 residues. V was cut by 4 bases and J by 4 bases, with 10 bases left in between. Germline CDR1 reads GTSNPN; CDR2 reads SVGIG (reference sequence). In DNA form, the CDR3 reads TGTGCCTGGAACAAGGGCCTTAATGAAAAACTGTTTTTT. Protein: CAWNKGLNEKLFF.

The rearrangement links TRBV11-2 to TRBJ2-7; 7 bases line up with TRBD2. CDR1 and CDR2 from the germline V gene are SGHAT and FQNNGV. The CDR3 runs to 16 residues. With V trimmed by 1 base and J by 3 bases, 9 bases remained unmatched. The CDR3 here is CASSLVAGLAVYEQYF. The CDR3 coding sequence is TGTGCCAGCAGCTTAGTAGCAGGGCTAGCGGTCTACGAGCAGTACTTC.

The chain links TRBV28 to TRBJ2-1; D is possibly TRBD1 (6 bases). Germline V gives CDR1 MDHEN, CDR2 SYDVKM. The germline V and J ends were trimmed by 6 bases and 0 bases, with 21 bases remaining between them. This CDR3 region has 18 residues. The CDR3 bases are TGTGCCAGCAGCACGCCTGAGGGTCAGGGGTCCTCCTACAATGAGCAGTTCTTC. It encodes CASSTPEGQGSSYNEQFF.

This clone has only a few counts. In DNA, the CDR3 is TGCAGCGTCCGACTAGCCGGGGAGCTGTTTTTT. It yields the protein CSVRLAGELFF. The chain has TRBV29-1 and TRBJ2-2; tentative D call: TRBD2 (6 bases). Germline CDR1 SQVTM, CDR2 ANQGSEA. V was shortened by 6 bases and J by 6 bases, with 8 bases between the two germline ends. There are 11 residues in the CDR3.

This clone has only a few counts. The chain joins TRBV2 to TRBJ2-7; a weak D match, TRBD1 (6 bases). With 2 bases removed from V and 3 bases from J, the gap between germline ends came to 14 bases. The CDR3 sequence is 15 residues long. Germline V gene sequence: CDR1 SNHLY, CDR2 FYNNEI. DNA of the CDR3: TGTGCCAGCAGTGAAAACAGGGACCCAATCTACGAGCAGTACTTC. It yields the protein CASSENRDPIYEQYF.

This clone was detected ten times or more. Other nucleotide sequences from this sample produce the same CDR3. The V gene is TRBV6-5, the J gene TRBJ2-7; the D call may be TRBD1 or TRBD2 (5 bases each). CDR3 size: 15 residues. Germline V lookup: CDR1 MNHEY, CDR2 SVGAGI. V gave up 2 bases and J gave up 5 bases, with 16 bases separating them. The CDR3 region has the DNA TGTGCCAGCAGTTACATGGGTGGGGGTCTCCACGAGCAGTACTTC. Amino acids: CASSYMGGGLHEQYF.

The chain couples TRBV7-9 to TRBJ2-5; D possibly corresponds to TRBD2 (6 bases). The DNA end favors TRBJ2-7, so the J call may be wrong. The CDR3 totals 14 residues. Germline CDR1 and CDR2: SEHNR and FQNEAQ (reference sequence). The chain's CDR3 is CASSYPQGAGEQYF. The CDR3 nucleotides are TGTGCCAGCAGCTACCCGCAGGGAGCGGGCGAGCAGTACTTC.

The genes are TRBV19 and TRBJ2-1, with 7 bases fitting TRBD1. The CDR3 length is 14 residues. Germline-derived CDR1 and CDR2 are LNHDA and SQIVND (reference sequence). V shed 5 bases, J shed 7 bases, and the junction held 8 bases outside the gene matches. CDR3 in DNA: TGTGCCAGTAGTCCCCGACAGGGTTGGAATGAGCAGTTCTTC. Residues: CASSPRQGWNEQFF.

The V call is TRBV6-1, the J call TRBJ2-7, with TRBD1 matching over 10 bases. Germline CDR1 reads MNHNS; CDR2 reads SASEGT. Trimming at V came to 5 bases and at J to 0 bases, leaving 4 bases not matched to a gene. The CDR3 length is 15 residues. CDR3 sequence: CASSRDRGRSYEQYF. CDR3 DNA sequence: TGTGCCAGCAGTAGGGACAGGGGTCGCTCCTACGAGCAGTACTTC.

The J gene is TRBJ1-5, the V gene TRBV7-8; D remains unclear. Between the trimmed V and J ends, which lost 5 bases and 1 base, there was a span of 6 bases. Germline V gene sequence: CDR1 SGHVS, CDR2 FQNEAQ. This CDR3 comprises 13 residues. The CDR3 DNA reads TGTGCCAGCAGCGGTGAAAGCAATCAGCCCCAGCATTTT. This translates into CASSGESNQPQHF.

This clone has at least ten counts. The rearrangement links TRBV28 to TRBJ1-2; D is unclear. The ends were cut back, 3 bases at V and 8 bases at J, with 13 bases in the middle. Germline assignment: CDR1 MDHEN and CDR2 SYDVKM. The CDR3 length is 13 residues. The chain's CDR3 is CASSLRQANGYTF. CDR3 nucleotide sequence: TGTGCCAGCAGTTTGCGGCAGGCAAACGGCTACACCTTC.

This clone occurred once. The V and J genes are TRBV7-8 and TRBJ2-3; D not resolved. Trimming stripped 3 bases from V and 2 bases from J, with 9 bases between. The CDR3 sequence is 14 residues long. CDR1 is SGHVS and CDR2 is FQNEAQ in the germline V gene. CDR3 loop: CASSFERLTDTQYF. CDR3 in DNA: TGTGCCAGCAGCTTTGAACGGCTCACAGATACGCAGTATTTT.

This chain uses TRBV7-2 with TRBJ2-1; no firm D call. V was pared by 6 bases and J by 0 bases, with 6 bases between. Per the germline V gene, CDR1 is SGHTA and CDR2 is FQGNSA. The CDR3 contains 13 residues. This CDR3 reads CASSSSSYNEQFF. Here the CDR3 DNA reads TGTGCCAGCAGTTCGAGCTCCTACAATGAGCAGTTCTTC.

The genes are TRBV19 and TRBJ2-7; D might be TRBD2 (6 bases). The CDR3 spans 14 residues. V was shortened by 9 bases and J by 0 bases, with 15 bases between the two germline ends. Looked up from germline, CDR1 is LNHDA and CDR2 is SQIVND (reference sequence). CDR3 loop: CASGSAGHSYEQYF. The CDR3 DNA sequence: TGTGCCAGCGGTTCAGCGGGCCACTCCTACGAGCAGTACTTC. The variable domain in full, completed from reference TRBV19 and TRBJ2-7, reads DGGITQSPKYLFRKEGQNVTLSCEQNLNHDAMYWYRQDPGQGLRLIYYSQIVNDFQKGDIAEGYSVSREKKESFPLTVTSAQKNPTAFYLCASGSAGHSYEQYFGPGTRLTVT.

The chain carries TRBV27 and TRBJ1-5; 8 bases map to TRBD1. The junction had 17 bases not matched to a gene; V was cut back by 5 bases and J by 11 bases. The CDR3 sequence is 16 residues long. From germline, CDR1 is MNHEY and CDR2 SMNVEV (reference sequence). The CDR3, as DNA: TGTGCCAGCAGTCCGCGCTCAGGGGGCTCTAGAGAGGCCCAGCATTTT. This sequence encodes CASSPRSGGSREAQHF.

This clone was detected a few times. This rearrangement joins TRBV7-3 to TRBJ2-3, with D maybe TRBD2 (6 bases). Per the germline V gene, CDR1 is SGHTA and CDR2 is FQGTGA. V lost 0 bases and J 10 bases, leaving 14 bases between the germline ends. This CDR3 is built from 14 residues. This CDR3 is CASSLTSTAGSQYF. As DNA, the CDR3 is TGTGCCAGCAGCTTAACGTCAACCGCGGGATCGCAGTATTTT.

This clone was counted between two and nine times. This chain links TRBV28 with TRBJ1-4; TRBD1 matches 7 bases. Germline values: CDR1 MDHEN, CDR2 SYDVKM. The junction had 21 bases not matched to a gene; V was cut back by 6 bases and J by 8 bases. This CDR3 is 18 amino acids long. CDR3 region: CASSSGQTGAEHQEKLFF. The CDR3 DNA is TGTGCCAGCAGCTCGGGACAGACCGGAGCCGAGCACCAGGAAAAACTGTTTTTT.

For the CDR3, the DNA is TGTGCCAGCAGTCTACCAGGGGGTGAGCAGTACTTC. Its protein product is CASSLPGGEQYF. The gene calls are TRBV28 and TRBJ2-5, with 7 bases identical to TRBD1. Unmatched junction bases numbered 8, after V lost 5 bases and J lost 11 bases. CDR3 length: 12 residues. Germline CDR1 and CDR2: MDHEN and SYDVKM. Full variable domain (rest looked up from reference TRBV28 and TRBJ2-5): DVKVTQSSRYLVKRTGEKVFLECVQDMDHENMFWYRQDPGLGLRLIYFSYDVKMKEKGDIPEGYSVSREKKERFSLILESASTNQTSMYLCASSLPGGEQYFGPGTRLLVL.

This clone turned up a few times. The chain is built from TRBV19 and TRBJ1-5, with D unresolved. Germline V gene lookup returns CDR1 LNHDA and CDR2 SQIVND (reference sequence). The CDR3 consists of 18 residues. The ends were cut back, 3 bases at V and 7 bases at J, with 25 bases in the middle. The CDR3 DNA sequence: TGTGCCAGTAGTATCCACCTTGGGAACGGTCATCCGTCCCAGCCCCAGCATTTT. The encoded protein is CASSIHLGNGHPSQPQHF. Filled out from reference TRBV19 and TRBJ1-5, the complete variable domain reads DGGITQSPKYLFRKEGQNVTLSCEQNLNHDAMYWYRQDPGQGLRLIYYSQIVNDFQKGDIAEGYSVSREKKESFPLTVTSAQKNPTAFYLCASSIHLGNGHPSQPQHFGDGTRLSIL.

The chain is built from TRBV28 and TRBJ1-2; TRBD1 might be the D (6 bases). Trimming removed 3 bases from V and 3 bases from J, with 14 bases in between. CDR1 is MDHEN, CDR2 SYDVKM, per germline. The CDR3 length is 15 residues. This CDR3 reads CASSFGRGRDYGYTF. For the CDR3, the DNA is TGTGCCAGCAGTTTCGGTCGGGGGCGAGACTATGGCTACACCTTC.

This clone was seen a handful of times. This chain uses TRBV4-1 with TRBJ2-2, with 11 bases aligning to TRBD2. Germline CDR1 MGHRA, CDR2 YSYEKL. V was clipped by 3 bases and J by 6 bases; unmatched bases: 9. The CDR3 loop spans 17 amino acids. The CDR3 region is CASSQATSGTLAGELFF. The CDR3 DNA reads as TGCGCCAGCAGCCAGGCGACTAGCGGGACCCTAGCCGGGGAGCTGTTTTTT.

This clone was counted many times. The germline gene is not matched at one end of the junction; a read error may be the cause. The chain links TRBV7-9 to TRBJ1-1; D perhaps matches TRBD1 (5 bases). Germline-derived CDR1 and CDR2 are SEHNR and FQNEAQ (reference sequence). This CDR3 is built from 14 residues. This chain's CDR3 is CASRLGTANTEAFF. The CDR3 nucleotides are TGTGCCAGCAGGTTAGGGACGGCGAACACTGAAGCTTTCTTT.

This clone was picked up a small number of times. V is TRBV25-1 and J is TRBJ1-2; D not resolved. This CDR3 comprises 13 residues. Per germline, CDR1 MGHDK and CDR2 SYGVNS. V shed 7 bases and J shed 1 base, with 10 bases lying between them. In DNA, the CDR3 is TGTGCCAGCACCCACCCACTTAACTATGGCTACACCTTC. Translated, it gives CASTHPLNYGYTF.

The chain combines TRBV5-1 with TRBJ2-5; 9 nucleotides agree with TRBD2. V shed 0 bases, J shed 4 bases, and the junction held 4 bases outside the gene matches. From germline, CDR1 is SGHRS and CDR2 YFSETQ. The CDR3 is 15 residues long. The CDR3 is CASSLEAGGAETQYF. CDR3 DNA: TGCGCCAGCAGCTTGGAAGCGGGAGGAGCAGAGACCCAGTACTTC.

This clone appeared a few times. Written as DNA, the CDR3 is TGTGCCAGTAGTATATCTGGGACTACCAGAAGTAGCACAGATACGCAGTATTTT. Translated: CASSISGTTRSSTDTQYF. V gene TRBV19 combines with J gene TRBJ2-3; 7 nucleotides agree with TRBD2. V was pared by 2 bases and J by 0 bases, with 11 bases of the junction left unmatched. Per the germline V gene, CDR1 is LNHDA and CDR2 is SQIVND (reference sequence). The CDR3 is 18 residues long.

This clone was observed a handful of times. The chain couples TRBV28 to TRBJ2-1; D is unclear. The CDR3 is 14 amino acids. V lost 3 bases, J lost 0 bases, and 6 bases lay in between. Per germline, CDR1 MDHEN and CDR2 SYDVKM. CDR3 loop: CASSLSDSYNEQFF. CDR3 nucleotides: TGTGCCAGCAGTTTGAGCGACTCCTACAATGAGCAGTTCTTC.

This chain connects TRBV25-1 to TRBJ2-7; 10 nucleotides agree with TRBD1. From germline, CDR1 is MGHDK and CDR2 SYGVNS. V shed 8 bases, J shed 6 bases, and the junction held 7 bases outside the gene matches. This CDR3 region has 13 residues. CDR3 DNA sequence: TGTGCCAGCGGGCGACAGGGGGCAACCGAGCAGTACTTC. Encoded protein: CASGRQGATEQYF.

There are a few counts of this clone. The chain has TRBV27 and TRBJ1-2; 8 nucleotides align to TRBD1. Germline CDR1 reads MNHEY; CDR2 reads SMNVEV (reference sequence). The CDR3 consists of 15 residues. With V trimmed by 5 bases and J by 2 bases, 7 bases remained unmatched. The CDR3 sequence is CASSNADRANYGYTF. The DNA of the CDR3 is TGTGCCAGCAGTAACGCGGACAGGGCAAACTATGGCTACACCTTC.

The chain couples TRBV5-6 to TRBJ2-1; TRBD1 might be the D (6 bases). CDR1 is SGHDT, CDR2 YYEEEE, per germline. Trimming cost V 4 bases and J 5 bases, with 28 bases left between them. This CDR3 region has 19 residues. DNA for the CDR3: TGTGCCAGCAGCGCAACTCCCGGGACATTCCCCGGGGTTAACAATGAGCAGTTCTTC. The encoded protein is CASSATPGTFPGVNNEQFF.